The rows below give T cell receptor beta chains drawn from one sample of a study of blood T cell repertoires in COVID-19. This table comes from immunoSEQ multiplex PCR, and its TCRdb copy is limited to in-frame clones, with some not included. The data show some 98,000 clones, approximately 82% seen once. Specimen: peripheral blood. These receptors were obtained from a man in his 70s with acute or convalescent COVID-19. The CDR3 runs from the conserved cysteine through the conserved F or W. Expanded clones get a size class; other rows say once, few or many, or leave the size out.

.,TRBV6-5,TRBJ2-7,CASSYSGHHPYEQYF
.,TRBV16,TRBJ1-2,CASSQQDSGEGYTF
once,TRBV30,TRBJ1-5,CAWSTGGGIQPQHF
.,TRBV4-1,TRBJ2-6,CASSQMTGTGANVLTF
.,TRBV19,TRBJ2-5,CASSSGGGAETQYF
.,TRBV21-1,TRBJ2-2,CASSKTLTSGGPANTGELFF
.,TRBV6-4,TRBJ1-1,CASSASRVTEAFF
.,TRBV24-1,TRBJ1-5,CATSDPNRLDQPQHF
.,TRBV7-9,TRBJ1-1,CASSWGDPNTEAFF
once,TRBV30,TRBJ1-1,CAWSIYTGVGAFF
.,TRBV19,TRBJ1-5,CASNSRGGGLDQPQHF
few,TRBV9,TRBJ1-5,CASSAGGYSNQPQHF
few,TRBV29-1,TRBJ2-3,CSVALDGSPDTQYF
.,TRBV10-2,TRBJ2-6,CASRDPGQGAFGANVLTF
few,TRBV21-1,TRBJ1-3,CASRGTGTGNTIYF
.,TRBV27,TRBJ1-5,CASSSYSLGSNQPQHF
.,TRBV9,TRBJ1-3,CASSVLQGRSGNTIYF
.,TRBV18,TRBJ2-1,CASSYGLAGGTSSYNEQFF
.,TRBV28,TRBJ1-2,CATRDRGLDYGYTF
.,TRBV7-3,TRBJ2-1,CASSLERTSGTNEQFF
.,TRBV7-2,TRBJ2-1,CASSRGQDMNEQFF
.,TRBV7-2,TRBJ2-1,CASSLDGQTSGNEQFF
.,TRBV6-5,TRBJ2-7,CASLSGEAYEQYF
.,TRBV9,TRBJ2-1,CASSFSGSHEQFF
.,TRBV6-5,TRBJ2-4,CAGLDRGKNIQYF
.,TRBV7-3,TRBJ2-3,CASGTMIGAWGDTQYF
.,TRBV6-2/TRBV6-3,TRBJ2-7,CASSSRGQGQYF
.,TRBV21-1,TRBJ1-1,CASSKASVLVVWVGTAAHTEAFF
.,TRBV7-2,TRBJ1-1,CASSLAAGTGFFAEAFF
once,TRBV11-2,TRBJ2-7,CASSLQGIAYEQYF
.,TRBV2,TRBJ2-5,CASSAWLQETQYF
.,TRBV7-3,TRBJ2-1,CASSLWEGQYNEQFF
.,TRBV2,TRBJ1-4,CASSFGTGGEKLFF